This T cell receptor beta chain is from a study of control samples from healthy donors and cancer patients. The CDR3 covers 15 residues. V lost 5 bases to trimming and J lost 6 bases, with 17 bases between them. Per the germline V gene, CDR1 is SNHLY and CDR2 is FYNNEI. Generated by immunoSEQ multiplex PCR, the TCRdb table keeps only in-frame clones and is missing some. This sample has some 71,000 clones; around 87% occur once, and the top ten carry roughly 2.4%. This chain uses TRBV2 with TRBJ2-1, with a tentative D call TRBD1 (5 bases). The source of this sequence is a woman in her 50s with head and neck cancer. Sequencing was done on a sample of PBMCs. The CDR3: CASSKVTNRGNEQFF. The CDR3 nucleotides read TGTGCCAGCAGTAAAGTTACAAATAGGGGCAATGAGCAGTTCTTC.